Shown below are 29 T cell receptor beta chains from a single sample sequenced in a study of blood T cell repertoires in COVID-19. The protocol was immunoSEQ multiplex PCR, while the TCRdb copy is restricted to in-frame clones and leaves out a portion. The sample lists 85,000 to 90,000 clones; roughly 90% were seen once. Input material: peripheral blood. Receptors were obtained from a man older than 75 with active or convalescent COVID-19.

This chain links TRBV4-3 with TRBJ1-6; no clear D gene. The ends were cut back, 1 base at V and 8 bases at J, with 12 bases in the middle. Germline V gene sequence: CDR1 LGHNA, CDR2 YSLEER. The CDR3 extends over 15 amino acids. The CDR3 DNA is TGCGCCAGCAGCCAAGGAATGAAGAGGGATTCACCCCTCCACTTT. Protein product: CASSQGMKRDSPLHF.

The DNA of the CDR3 is TGTGCCAGCAGCATAAACGGGAACACTGAAGCTTTCTTT. Its protein is CASSINGNTEAFF. The V gene is TRBV11-2, the J gene TRBJ1-1, with D hard to call. Trimming removed 5 bases at V and 1 base at J, with 8 bases between. The CDR3 is made up of 13 amino acids. The germline gives CDR1 SGHAT, CDR2 FQNNGV.

The V call is TRBV6-5, the J call TRBJ1-6, with D unclear. The V and J ends lost 0 bases and 4 bases respectively, with 4 bases between them. Germline values: CDR1 MNHEY, CDR2 SVGAGI. This CDR3 has 14 amino acids. The CDR3 region is CASSYSAYNSPLHF. The CDR3 DNA follows: TGTGCCAGCAGTTACTCGGCTTATAATTCACCCCTCCACTTT.

The rearrangement links TRBV6-2 or TRBV6-3 to TRBJ2-1; the match to TRBD2 covers 8 bases. V gave up 2 bases and J gave up 3 bases; unmatched junction bases: 9. The CDR3 totals 17 residues. Germline CDR1 reads MNHEY; CDR2 reads SVGEGT. In DNA, the CDR3 is TGTGCCAGCAGTTACGCTTCACTAGCGGTACTCTACAATGAGCAGTTCTTC. It codes for CASSYASLAVLYNEQFF.

In this sample, this clone turned up once. The chain employs TRBV28 and TRBJ1-4; 7 nucleotides match TRBD1. The CDR3 extends over 16 amino acids. Looked up from germline, CDR1 is MDHEN and CDR2 is SYDVKM. The V segment lost 5 bases and the J segment 0 bases; nucleotides outside the gene matches: 6. The CDR3 nucleotides read TGTGCCAGCAGTCCCGGGACAGTTGCAACTAATGAAAAACTGTTTTTT. Its translation is CASSPGTVATNEKLFF.

This sequence joins TRBV7-9 and TRBJ1-2, with D hard to call. The CDR3 has 16 residues. The germline V gene has CDR1 SEHNR and CDR2 FQNEAQ (reference sequence). Trimming left V 1 base short and J 0 bases short, with 12 bases between. CDR3 amino acids: CASSLGLDSPNYGYTF. In DNA, the CDR3 is TGTGCCAGCAGCTTAGGTTTAGATTCACCTAACTATGGCTACACCTTC. Supplemented by reference TRBV7-9 and TRBJ1-2, the full variable domain reads DTGVSQNPRHKITKRGQNVTFRCDPISEHNRLYWYRQTLGQGPEFLTYFQNEAQLEKSRLLSDRFSAERPKGSFSTLEIQRTEQGDSAMYLCASSLGLDSPNYGYTFGSGTRLTVV.

The chain joins TRBV2 to TRBJ2-6; possible D gene TRBD1, 5 bases. The CDR3 totals 16 residues. CDR1 and CDR2 (germline): SNHLY, FYNNEI. V shed 7 bases and J shed 0 bases, with 13 bases lying between them. The CDR3 reads CASKGSDSSGANVLTF. DNA of the CDR3: TGTGCCAGCAAGGGGTCTGACAGCTCTGGGGCCAACGTCCTGACTTTC. Looking up the rest from reference TRBV2 and TRBJ2-6 gives the full variable domain: EPEVTQTPSHQVTQMGQEVILRCVPISNHLYFYWYRQILGQKVEFLVSFYNNEISEKSEIFDDQFSVERPDGSNFTLKIRSTKLEDSAMYFCASKGSDSSGANVLTFGAGSRLTVL.

This clone appeared a few times. The J gene is TRBJ2-1, the V gene TRBV6-2 or TRBV6-3; 7 bases align to TRBD2. The CDR3 is made up of 16 amino acids. Germline CDR1 is MNHEY and CDR2 is SVGEGT. With 4 bases clipped from V and 7 bases from J, the junction kept 13 bases outside the gene matches. CDR3 coding DNA: TGTGCCAGCAGTTCCGTGACTAGCCGGAGTGGGAATGAGCAGTTCTTC. It codes for CASSSVTSRSGNEQFF.

The chain uses TRBV15 and TRBJ1-2; D gene uncertain. The CDR3 is 11 amino acids. V lost 4 bases to trimming and J lost 7 bases, with 7 bases between them. CDR1 is LNHNV, CDR2 YYDKDF, per germline (reference sequence). CDR3 residues: CATSTNVGYTF. The CDR3 region has the DNA TGTGCCACCAGCACCAATGTTGGCTACACCTTC.

The chain recombines TRBV19 with TRBJ2-6; D remains ambiguous. In germline, CDR1 is LNHDA, CDR2 SQIVND (reference sequence). There are 14 residues in the CDR3. The germline V and J ends were trimmed by 7 bases and 3 bases, with 10 bases remaining between them. CDR3 loop: CASTKSGGANVLTF. Written as DNA, the CDR3 is TGTGCCAGTACAAAGTCGGGTGGGGCCAACGTCCTGACTTTC.

V gene TRBV5-1 combines with J gene TRBJ2-7; 9 nucleotides match TRBD1. CDR1 is SGHRS and CDR2 is YFSETQ in the germline V gene. The CDR3 runs 14 residues. V lost 6 bases, J lost 7 bases, and 11 bases stayed unmatched. CDR3 region: CASNSGQGLREQYF. As DNA, the CDR3 is TGCGCCAGCAATTCAGGACAGGGGCTGAGGGAGCAGTACTTC.

The J gene is TRBJ1-2, the V gene TRBV28; D is possibly TRBD1 (5 bases). Trimming shortened V by 3 bases and J by 2 bases, and 16 bases separated the two germline ends. CDR1 MDHEN and CDR2 SYDVKM come from the germline V gene. The CDR3 covers 16 residues. The CDR3 nucleotides read TGTGCCAGCAGTTTTTTCGGGGGGGGAAAAAACTATGGCTACACCTTC. Residues: CASSFFGGGKNYGYTF.

The rearrangement joins TRBV20-1 to TRBJ1-3; 7 bases are shared with TRBD1. Germline V gene data show CDR1 as DFQATT and CDR2 as SNEGSKA (reference sequence). Trimming cost V 3 bases and J 8 bases; bases outside gene matches: 13. The CDR3 sequence is 15 residues long. The CDR3 here is CSASLGTASSDTIYF. The CDR3 DNA sequence: TGCAGTGCTAGTTTGGGGACAGCGAGCTCGGACACCATATATTTT.

V gene TRBV5-4 combines with J gene TRBJ2-1; 8 nucleotides line up with TRBD1. Looked up from germline, CDR1 is SGHNT and CDR2 is YYREEE (reference sequence). The CDR3 consists of 16 residues. Trimming cost V 4 bases and J 2 bases; bases outside gene matches: 8. Here the CDR3 reads CASSLRQGSTYNEQFF. The CDR3 DNA sequence: TGTGCCAGCAGCCTAAGACAGGGGTCAACCTACAATGAGCAGTTCTTC. Supplemented by reference TRBV5-4 and TRBJ2-1, the full variable domain reads ETGVTQSPTHLIKTRGQQVTLRCSSQSGHNTVSWYQQALGQGPQFIFQYYREEENGRGNFPPRFSGLQFPNYSSELNVNALELDDSALYLCASSLRQGSTYNEQFFGPGTRLTVL.

The chain recombines TRBV5-6 with TRBJ1-4; 12 bases align to TRBD1. This CDR3 comprises 18 residues. Per germline, CDR1 SGHDT and CDR2 YYEEEE. Germline trimming cut 4 bases from V and 0 bases from J; bases unmatched to any gene: 7. The CDR3 reads CASSRDRGPIATNEKLFF. The CDR3 DNA reads TGTGCCAGCAGCCGGGACAGGGGGCCCATTGCAACTAATGAAAAACTGTTTTTT.

V and J are TRBV29-1 and TRBJ2-5; D gene ambiguous. Germline CDR1 is SQVTM and CDR2 is ANQGSEA. The CDR3 length is 12 residues. Trimming removed 7 bases at V and 2 bases at J, with 11 bases between. The CDR3 here is CSGREPQETQYF. CDR3 bases: TGCAGCGGAAGAGAGCCGCAAGAGACCCAGTACTTC. Based on the CDR3 plus reference TRBV29-1 and TRBJ2-5, the full variable domain is SAVISQKPSRDICQRGTSLTIQCQVDSQVTMMFWYRQQPGQSLTLIATANQGSEATYESGFVIDKFPISRPNLTFSTLTVSNMSPEDSSIYLCSGREPQETQYFGPGTRLLVL.

The chain recombines TRBV5-1 with TRBJ1-5; perhaps TRBD1 as D (5 bases). This CDR3 is built from 16 residues. V was pared by 4 bases and J by 0 bases, with 14 bases between. The germline gives CDR1 SGHRS, CDR2 YFSETQ. This CDR3 is CASSPTSGNSNQPQHF. CDR3 DNA: TGCGCCAGCAGCCCGACTTCAGGGAATAGCAATCAGCCCCAGCATTTT.

The chain carries TRBV7-2 and TRBJ1-5; 9 bases match TRBD1. CDR3 length: 15 residues. Germline values: CDR1 SGHTA, CDR2 FQGNSA. V lost 4 bases, J lost 5 bases, and 6 bases stayed unmatched. The CDR3 DNA follows: TGTGCCAGCAGCTCAGGGACAGGGCGGGATCAGCCCCAGCATTTT. The encoded protein is CASSSGTGRDQPQHF.

In this sample, this clone turned up once. V usage is TRBV3-1 (or the pseudogene TRBV3-2) and J usage is TRBJ2-3; 8 nucleotides align to TRBD2. V lost 5 bases, J lost 0 bases, and 4 bases stayed unmatched. Germline V CDR1 and CDR2: LGHDT, YNNKEL (reference sequence). This CDR3 has 15 residues. The CDR3: CASSVASGSTDTQYF. Written as DNA, the CDR3 is TGTGCCAGCAGCGTCGCTAGCGGGAGCACAGATACGCAGTATTTT.

V is TRBV7-2 and J is TRBJ2-7, with D perhaps matching TRBD2 (6 bases). The CDR3 loop spans 15 amino acids. Germline CDR1 is SGHTA and CDR2 is FQGNSA. The germline V and J ends were trimmed by 2 bases and 2 bases, with 13 bases remaining between them. The CDR3 spells CASSLTSGGAYEQYF. The CDR3 DNA is TGTGCCAGCAGCTTAACGAGCGGAGGGGCCTACGAGCAGTACTTC.

The rearrangement uses TRBV3-1 (or the pseudogene TRBV3-2) and TRBJ1-5; 8 bases line up with TRBD1. J lost 6 bases, V lost 4 bases, and 5 bases had no gene match. CDR3 length: 14 amino acids. CDR1 and CDR2 from the germline V gene are LGHDT and YNNKEL (reference sequence). CDR3 loop: CASSPDRASQPQHF. The CDR3 DNA follows: TGTGCCAGCAGCCCGGACAGGGCCAGTCAGCCCCAGCATTTT.

The rearrangement uses TRBV19 and TRBJ2-1; 7 nucleotides agree with TRBD1. The CDR3 loop spans 14 amino acids. Germline lookup yields CDR1 LNHDA and CDR2 SQIVND (reference sequence). With 6 bases clipped from V and 5 bases from J, the junction kept 7 bases outside the gene matches. The CDR3: CASSLTGLDNEQFF. DNA for the CDR3: TGTGCCAGTAGCTTGACAGGGTTGGACAATGAGCAGTTCTTC.

CDR3 coding DNA: TGTGCCAGTAGTCCCCGGGGGACTAGCGGCTTAATAAACAATGAGCAGTTCTTC. Protein sequence: CASSPRGTSGLINNEQFF. J is TRBJ2-1 and V is TRBV19; 11 bases are a match to TRBD2. V was clipped by 5 bases and J by 5 bases; unmatched bases: 14. This CDR3 has 18 amino acids. Germline lookup yields CDR1 LNHDA and CDR2 SQIVND (reference sequence).

In regard to this clone: This sample includes further DNA sequences coding for the same CDR3. The J gene is TRBJ1-6, the V gene TRBV18; D might be TRBD1 (6 bases). CDR1 is KGHSH and CDR2 is LQKENI in the germline V gene. Trimming cost V 3 bases and J 4 bases, with 7 bases left between them. There are 14 residues in the CDR3. As DNA, the CDR3 is TGTGCCAGCTCACCGACAGGATATAATTCACCCCTCCACTTT. It translates to CASSPTGYNSPLHF.

J is TRBJ1-3 and V is TRBV19; TRBD1 matches 11 bases. The CDR3 runs 16 residues. V dropped 8 bases and J dropped 6; count of bases not matched to a gene: 12. Per the germline V gene, CDR1 is LNHDA and CDR2 is SQIVND (reference sequence). The DNA of the CDR3 is TGTGCCAGTCCCTTGGACAGGGGGCAGGAGGAAAACACCATATATTTT. Translating gives CASPLDRGQEENTIYF.

This rearrangement joins TRBV5-6 to TRBJ1-2; D not certain. Germline V lookup: CDR1 SGHDT, CDR2 YYEEEE. The V end lost 1 base, the J end lost 3 bases, and 10 bases lay between the germline ends. There are 14 residues in the CDR3. The CDR3 here is CASSLFTVDYGYTF. The CDR3 DNA follows: TGTGCCAGCAGCTTGTTTACAGTCGACTATGGCTACACCTTC.

This rearrangement joins TRBV6-5 to TRBJ1-6; the D gene is possibly TRBD1 (5 bases). Germline CDR1 MNHEY, CDR2 SVGAGI. Deletions cut 2 bases from V and 10 bases from J, with 9 bases between. The CDR3 has 13 residues. CDR3 DNA: TGTGCCAGCAGTTACGACAGTTTCTCACCCCTCCACTTT. It is translated as CASSYDSFSPLHF.

DNA of the CDR3: TGCGCCAGCAGCCAAAGTCCGACGGGCAATGAGCAGTTCTTC. Amino acids: CASSQSPTGNEQFF. This rearrangement joins TRBV4-1 to TRBJ2-1; D is ambiguous. The germline CDR1 and CDR2 sequences are MGHRA and YSYEKL. The ends were cut back, 2 bases at V and 6 bases at J, with 11 bases in the middle. The CDR3 is 14 residues long.

This clone has only one observation. The gene calls are TRBV7-2 and TRBJ2-5; 8 bases align to TRBD1. The CDR3 length is 14 residues. Germline CDR1 is SGHTA and CDR2 is FQGNSA. J gave up 4 bases and V 3 bases, and 4 bases lay outside the gene matches. CDR3 DNA sequence: TGTGCCAGCAGCTTGGACAGGGCCTCAGAGACCCAGTACTTC. Translating gives CASSLDRASETQYF. The full variable domain, rest sourced from reference TRBV7-2 and TRBJ2-5, is GAGVSQSPSNKVTEKGKDVELRCDPISGHTALYWYRQSLGQGLEFLIYFQGNSAPDKSGLPSDRFSAERTGGSVSTLTIQRTQQEDSAVYLCASSLDRASETQYFGPGTRLLVL.